This T cell receptor (beta chain) was captured in a study of Ad26.COV2.S vaccination and SARS-CoV-2 variants listed by TCRdb under 2021. Background for the entire study: Vaccine-arm donors came from COV1001, a multicentre, randomized, double-blind, placebo-controlled phase I-IIa trial of Ad26.COV2.S in healthy adults. Dosing of Ad26.COV2.S was intramuscular, at either 5x10^10 or 1x10^11 viral particles, delivered as one shot or as two shots spaced 56 days apart. TCRbeta repertoire sequencing served as the tool for gauging how specific and how broad the SARS-CoV-2-reactive T cell receptors were following Ad26.COV2.S vaccination. A total of approximately 32 samples were included in the TCR-sequenced set, comprising about 20 Ad26.COV2.S vaccine recipients, 5 placebo recipients and 8 SARS-CoV-2 convalescent individuals. Trial participants were randomized into five groups of five, in which low-dose or high-dose Ad26.COV2.S was given once or twice, or placebo was given on both occasions. Blinding of investigators to trial group allocation was maintained during experiments and outcome assessment. Results the study describes overall, beyond this receptor: It was noted by the authors that total T cell responses may have been underestimated by the TCR breadth and depth analyses. Vaccine and placebo recipients had similar non-spike TCR breadth, a finding consistent with the vaccine containing only spike. Compared with placebo recipients, Ad26.COV2.S recipients showed higher spike-specific TCR breadth (P = 0.0014). The study was not powered for comparison of responses between vaccine doses or regimens. Substantial breadth of spike-specific CD8+ and CD4+ T cell responses was reported after vaccination.

TCRbeta CDR3 regions were sequenced with the immunoSEQ Assay. After extraction, genomic DNA underwent amplification by bias-controlled multiplex PCR, followed by high-throughput sequencing. Per the original workflow: Collapsing and filtering of sequences were performed to quantify the absolute abundance of each unique TCRbeta CDR3 region. T cell fraction was estimated by normalizing TCRbeta template counts to usable DNA, with usable DNA measured through amplification of reference genes found in all nucleated cells. Repertoire TCRs were annotated as SARS-CoV-2-specific by exact matching of V gene, CDR3 amino acid sequence and J gene to a known reactive TCR set. The reference SARS-CoV-2 TCR set was derived from MIRA and filtered for enrichment in COVID-19-positive ImmuneCODE repertoires, a step that removed public or cross-reactive TCRs. Drawing on the MIRA antigens, annotated TCRs were analysed further at the level of specific ORF or position within ORF. Depth was the summed frequency of annotated unique rearrangements, while breadth was defined as annotated unique rearrangements over total unique productive rearrangements. TCR breadth was compared between groups using two-sided Wilcoxon rank-sum tests. TCRdb took over this immuneACCESS table, retaining in-frame rearrangements with V and J assigned. Such tables are incomplete; in checked studies, under half of the missing clones stem from an unresolved V gene, and the remainder is unexplained. V and J calls and clone size come straight from that table; D and trimming were deduced from the DNA. In this sample the table shows hundreds of thousands of clones, approximately 92% of which occur a single time. The leading ten clones occupy approximately 12% of the sample.

The meaning of the sample's treatment or condition label: roughly 20 received Ad26.COV2.S at low or high dose, single or two shots; roughly five received placebo; per-sample allocation not given. Repertoires of vaccine and placebo recipients were sequenced from samples collected on day 63 after the first injection. Between 29 July and 7 August 2020, Cohort 1b enrolled approximately 26 adults aged 18-55 years at one site in Boston, USA. Ad26.COV2.S was a replication-incompetent adenovirus type 26 vector expressing a prefusion-stabilized SARS-CoV-2 spike protein from the original Wuhan strain. As to this clone: What this receptor recognizes is not known. No base quality values were provided; no much bigger clone lies one nucleotide off.

The sequence was obtained from a person between 18 and 65 years old who received the Ad26.COV2.S COVID-19 vaccine or a placebo. This sample comprised peripheral blood, obtained in a trial of Ad26.COV2.S vaccine versus placebo.

CDR3 reads: CASSPLQGAAGELFF. DNA sequence: TGTGCCAGCTCACCACTACAGGGGGCCGCCGGGGAGCTGTTTTTT. In this chain, TRBV18 is recombined with TRBJ2-2, and 9 junction bases match TRBD1. As encoded in the germline V gene, CDR1 is KGHSH while CDR2 is LQKENI. Including cysteine and phenylalanine, the CDR3 has 15 amino acids. The entry retains the CDR3 DNA only, 45 bases that are in frame from base 1. For this chain, trimming is 1 base at the V end and 6 bases at the J end, and the number of junction bases without a gene match is 3.